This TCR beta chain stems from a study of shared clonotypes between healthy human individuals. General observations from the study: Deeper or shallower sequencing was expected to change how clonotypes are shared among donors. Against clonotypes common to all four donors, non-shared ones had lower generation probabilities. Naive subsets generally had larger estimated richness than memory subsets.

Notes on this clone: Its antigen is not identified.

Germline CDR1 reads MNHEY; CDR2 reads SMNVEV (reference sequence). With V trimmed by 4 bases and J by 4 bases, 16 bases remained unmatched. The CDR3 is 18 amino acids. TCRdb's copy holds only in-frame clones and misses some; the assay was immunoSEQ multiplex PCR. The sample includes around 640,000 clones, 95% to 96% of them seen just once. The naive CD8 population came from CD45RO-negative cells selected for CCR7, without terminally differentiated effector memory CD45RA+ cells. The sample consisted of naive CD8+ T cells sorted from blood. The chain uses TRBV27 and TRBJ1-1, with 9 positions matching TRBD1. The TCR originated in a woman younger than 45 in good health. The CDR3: CASSSNTGTGFVGTEAFF. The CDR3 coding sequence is TGTGCCAGCAGTTCAAATACCGGGACAGGGTTTGTGGGCACTGAAGCTTTCTTT.